The clone carrying this TCR beta chain has a handful of counts. Its antigen remains unknown. The method was immunoSEQ multiplex PCR; TCRdb's version includes in-frame clones alone and lacks a portion of them. The table records around 160,000 clones, around 90% of them present only once. These data come from a study of cytomegalovirus exposure and HLA in healthy donors. Across the study: The 500 to 750 first-cohort repertoires and the approximately 110 validation repertoires shared the same platform, a later analysis reported. Points from the study as a whole: Published work reported that the classifier diagnosed cytomegalovirus status with high specificity and sensitivity.

The sequence was obtained from a woman younger than 35 in good health and CMV-seropositive. The sample taken for sequencing was PBMCs.

For the CDR3, the DNA is TGTGCCAGTATGACAGCCACGCAAGAAGCTTTCTTT. This translates into CASMTATQEAFF. The chain carries TRBV19 and TRBJ1-1, with D possibly TRBD1 on 5 matching bases. V was clipped by 7 bases and J by 8 bases, with 14 bases between them. The V gene's germline CDR1 is LNHDA and CDR2 SQIVND (reference sequence). The CDR3 loop spans 12 amino acids. The complete variable domain, with remaining parts taken from reference TRBV19 and TRBJ1-1, reads DGGITQSPKYLFRKEGQNVTLSCEQNLNHDAMYWYRQDPGQGLRLIYYSQIVNDFQKGDIAEGYSVSREKKESFPLTVTSAQKNPTAFYLCASMTATQEAFFGQGTRLTVV.